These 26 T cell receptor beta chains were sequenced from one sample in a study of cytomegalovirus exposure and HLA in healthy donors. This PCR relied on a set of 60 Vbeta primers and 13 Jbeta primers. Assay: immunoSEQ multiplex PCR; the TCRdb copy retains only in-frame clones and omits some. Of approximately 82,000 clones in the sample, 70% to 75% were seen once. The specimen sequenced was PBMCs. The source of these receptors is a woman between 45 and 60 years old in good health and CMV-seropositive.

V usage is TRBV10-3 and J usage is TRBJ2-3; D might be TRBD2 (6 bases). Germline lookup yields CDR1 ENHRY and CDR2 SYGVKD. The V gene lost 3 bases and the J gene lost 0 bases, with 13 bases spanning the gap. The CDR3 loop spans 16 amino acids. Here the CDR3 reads CAISDGGRRSTDTQYF. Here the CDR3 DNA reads TGTGCCATCAGTGATGGAGGGAGGAGAAGCACAGATACGCAGTATTTT.

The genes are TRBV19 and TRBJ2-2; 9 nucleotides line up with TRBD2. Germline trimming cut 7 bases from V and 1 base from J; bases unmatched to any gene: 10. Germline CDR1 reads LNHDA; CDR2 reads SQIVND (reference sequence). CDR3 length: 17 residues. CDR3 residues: CASTRGASGMNTGELFF. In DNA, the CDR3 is TGTGCCAGTACTAGAGGGGCTAGCGGGATGAACACCGGGGAGCTGTTTTTT.

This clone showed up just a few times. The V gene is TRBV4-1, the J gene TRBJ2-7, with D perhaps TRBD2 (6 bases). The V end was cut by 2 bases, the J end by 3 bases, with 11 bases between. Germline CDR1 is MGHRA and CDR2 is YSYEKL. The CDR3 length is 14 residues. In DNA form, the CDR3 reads TGCGCCAGCAGCCAAAGACTAGAAAGCTACGAGCAGTACTTC. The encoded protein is CASSQRLESYEQYF.

CDR3: CSVEVGGETQYF. CDR3 nucleotide sequence: TGCAGCGTTGAAGTCGGCGGGGAGACCCAGTACTTC. This chain connects TRBV29-1 to TRBJ2-5; a weak D match, TRBD2 (5 bases). Germline CDR1 SQVTM, CDR2 ANQGSEA. CDR3 length: 12 amino acids. V was cut by 1 base and J by 5 bases, with 8 bases left in between.

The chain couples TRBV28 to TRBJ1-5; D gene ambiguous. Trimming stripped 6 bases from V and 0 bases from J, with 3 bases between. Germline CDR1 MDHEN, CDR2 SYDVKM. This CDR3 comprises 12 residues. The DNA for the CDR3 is TGTGCCAGCAGCAATAGCAATCAGCCCCAGCATTTT. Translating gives CASSNSNQPQHF. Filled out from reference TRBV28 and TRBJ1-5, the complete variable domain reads DVKVTQSSRYLVKRTGEKVFLECVQDMDHENMFWYRQDPGLGLRLIYFSYDVKMKEKGDIPEGYSVSREKKERFSLILESASTNQTSMYLCASSNSNQPQHFGDGTRLSIL.

CDR3 sequence (DNA): TGTGCCAGCAGCTCCGGGACAGGGGAGTTTGGGCAGTTCTTC. Protein sequence: CASSSGTGEFGQFF. The chain joins TRBV7-2 to TRBJ2-1; 10 bases fit TRBD1. The CDR3 runs 14 residues. V shed 4 bases and J 12 bases; nucleotides not matched to a gene: 9. From germline, CDR1 is SGHTA and CDR2 FQGNSA.

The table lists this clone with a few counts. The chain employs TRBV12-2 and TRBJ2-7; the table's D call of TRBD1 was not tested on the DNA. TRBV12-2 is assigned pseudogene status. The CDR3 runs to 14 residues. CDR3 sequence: CASRWTGRPYEQYF. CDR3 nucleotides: TGTGCAAGTCGCTGGACAGGGAGGCCCTACGAGCAGTACTTC.

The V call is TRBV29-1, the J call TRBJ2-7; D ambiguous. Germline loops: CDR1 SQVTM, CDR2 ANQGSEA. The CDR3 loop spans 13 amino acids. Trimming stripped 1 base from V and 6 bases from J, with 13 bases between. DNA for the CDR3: TGCAGCGTTGAAGCTCCCCTAGACGGCGAGCAGTACTTC. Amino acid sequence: CSVEAPLDGEQYF.

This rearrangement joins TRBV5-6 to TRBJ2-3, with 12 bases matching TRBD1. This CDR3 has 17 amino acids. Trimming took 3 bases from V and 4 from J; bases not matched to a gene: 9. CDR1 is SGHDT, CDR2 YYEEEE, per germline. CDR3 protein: CASSSVVGTGGPDTQYF. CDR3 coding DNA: TGTGCCAGCAGCTCAGTAGTAGGGACAGGGGGCCCAGATACGCAGTATTTT.

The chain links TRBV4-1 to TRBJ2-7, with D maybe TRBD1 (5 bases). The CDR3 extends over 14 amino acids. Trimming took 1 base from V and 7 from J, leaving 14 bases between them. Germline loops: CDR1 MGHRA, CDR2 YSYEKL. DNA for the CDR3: TGCGCCAGCAGCCAAGGGTCACAGGTACGGGAGCAGTACTTC. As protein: CASSQGSQVREQYF.

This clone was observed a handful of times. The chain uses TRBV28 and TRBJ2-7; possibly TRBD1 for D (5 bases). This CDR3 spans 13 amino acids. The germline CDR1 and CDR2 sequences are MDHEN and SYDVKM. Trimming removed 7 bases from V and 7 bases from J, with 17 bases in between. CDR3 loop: CASILSGSEEQYF. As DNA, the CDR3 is TGTGCCAGCATCCTGTCAGGGTCGGAGGAGCAGTACTTC.

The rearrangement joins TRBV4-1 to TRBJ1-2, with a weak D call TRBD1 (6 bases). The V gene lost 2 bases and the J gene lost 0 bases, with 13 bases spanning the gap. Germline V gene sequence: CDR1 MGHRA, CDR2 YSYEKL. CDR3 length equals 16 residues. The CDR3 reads CASSQPSGTPNYGYTF. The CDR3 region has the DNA TGCGCCAGCAGCCAACCTAGCGGGACACCTAACTATGGCTACACCTTC.

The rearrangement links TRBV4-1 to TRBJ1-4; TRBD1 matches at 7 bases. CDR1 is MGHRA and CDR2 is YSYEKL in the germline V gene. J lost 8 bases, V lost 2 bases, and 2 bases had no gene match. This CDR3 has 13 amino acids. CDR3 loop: CASSQQGVEKLFF. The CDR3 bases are TGCGCCAGCAGCCAACAGGGGGTGGAAAAACTGTTTTTT.

This chain's CDR3 is CAISERDSWGHEQFF. CDR3 in DNA: TGTGCCATCAGTGAGAGGGACTCCTGGGGTCATGAGCAGTTCTTC. V is TRBV10-3 and J is TRBJ2-1, with D maybe TRBD2 (6 bases). This CDR3 has 15 residues. V was clipped by 2 bases and J by 8 bases, with 16 bases between them. Germline loops: CDR1 ENHRY, CDR2 SYGVKD.

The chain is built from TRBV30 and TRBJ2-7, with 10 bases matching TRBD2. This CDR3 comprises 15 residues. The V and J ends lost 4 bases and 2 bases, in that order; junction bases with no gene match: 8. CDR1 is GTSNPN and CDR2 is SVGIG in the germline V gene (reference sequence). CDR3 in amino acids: CAWTRPSGRAYEQYF. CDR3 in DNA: TGTGCCTGGACCCGGCCCAGCGGGAGGGCCTACGAGCAGTACTTC. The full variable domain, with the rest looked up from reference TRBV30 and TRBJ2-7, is SQTIHQWPATLVQPVGSPLSLECTVEGTSNPNLYWYRQAAGRGLQLLFYSVGIGQISSEVPQNLSASRPQDRQFILSSKKLLLSDSGFYLCAWTRPSGRAYEQYFGPGTRLTVT.

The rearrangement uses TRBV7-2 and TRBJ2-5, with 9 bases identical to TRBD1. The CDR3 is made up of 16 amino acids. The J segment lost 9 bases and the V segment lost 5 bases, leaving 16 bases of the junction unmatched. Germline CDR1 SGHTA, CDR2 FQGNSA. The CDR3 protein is CASSRNGQGSRTAQYF. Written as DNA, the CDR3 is TGTGCCAGCAGCCGCAATGGACAGGGGAGTAGGACGGCCCAGTACTTC. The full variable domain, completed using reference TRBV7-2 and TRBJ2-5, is GAGVSQSPSNKVTEKGKDVELRCDPISGHTALYWYRQSLGQGLEFLIYFQGNSAPDKSGLPSDRFSAERTGGSVSTLTIQRTQQEDSAVYLCASSRNGQGSRTAQYFGPGTRLLVL.

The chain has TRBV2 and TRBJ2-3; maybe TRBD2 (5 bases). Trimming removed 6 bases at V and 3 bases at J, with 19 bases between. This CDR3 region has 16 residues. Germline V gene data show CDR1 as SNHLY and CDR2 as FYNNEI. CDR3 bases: TGTGCCAGCAGCCGACGCCCCCGGGATACGACAGATACGCAGTATTTT. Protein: CASSRRPRDTTDTQYF.

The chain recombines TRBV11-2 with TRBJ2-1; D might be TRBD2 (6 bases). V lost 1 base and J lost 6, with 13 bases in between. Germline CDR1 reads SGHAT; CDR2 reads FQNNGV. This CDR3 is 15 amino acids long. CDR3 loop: CASSLGGISFNEQFF. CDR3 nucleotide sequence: TGTGCCAGCAGCTTAGGCGGGATATCGTTCAATGAGCAGTTCTTC.

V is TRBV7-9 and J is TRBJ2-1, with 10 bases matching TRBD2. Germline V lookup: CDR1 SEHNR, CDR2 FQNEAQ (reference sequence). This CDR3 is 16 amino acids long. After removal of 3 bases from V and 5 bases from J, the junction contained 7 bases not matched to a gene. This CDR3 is CASSFGLAGVDNEQFF. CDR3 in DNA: TGTGCCAGCAGCTTCGGGCTAGCGGGAGTGGACAATGAGCAGTTCTTC.

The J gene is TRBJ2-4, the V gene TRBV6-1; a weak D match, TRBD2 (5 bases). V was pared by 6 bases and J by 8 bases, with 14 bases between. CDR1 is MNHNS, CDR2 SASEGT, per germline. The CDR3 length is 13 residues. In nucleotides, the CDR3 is TGTGCCAGCAGCAAATCGGAGGTTGACATTCAGTACTTC. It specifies CASSKSEVDIQYF.

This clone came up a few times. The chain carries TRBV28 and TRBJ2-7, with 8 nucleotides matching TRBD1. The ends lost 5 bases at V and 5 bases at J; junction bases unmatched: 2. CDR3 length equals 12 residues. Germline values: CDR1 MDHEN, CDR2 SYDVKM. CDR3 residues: CASSGQGDEQYF. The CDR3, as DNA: TGTGCCAGCAGTGGACAGGGCGACGAGCAGTACTTC.

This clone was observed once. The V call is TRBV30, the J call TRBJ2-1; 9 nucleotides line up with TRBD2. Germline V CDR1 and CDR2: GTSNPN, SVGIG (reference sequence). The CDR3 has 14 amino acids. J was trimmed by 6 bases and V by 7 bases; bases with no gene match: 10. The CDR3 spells CAYTQRGDFNEQFF. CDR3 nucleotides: TGTGCCTATACTCAGCGGGGGGACTTCAATGAGCAGTTCTTC.

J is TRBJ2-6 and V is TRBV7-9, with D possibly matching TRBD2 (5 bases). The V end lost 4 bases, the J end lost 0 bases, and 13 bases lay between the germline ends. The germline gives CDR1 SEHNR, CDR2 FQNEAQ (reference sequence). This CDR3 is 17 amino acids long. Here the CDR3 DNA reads TGTGCCAGCAGCTCGGGATGGCGGAGCTCTGGGGCCAACGTCCTGACTTTC. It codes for CASSSGWRSSGANVLTF.

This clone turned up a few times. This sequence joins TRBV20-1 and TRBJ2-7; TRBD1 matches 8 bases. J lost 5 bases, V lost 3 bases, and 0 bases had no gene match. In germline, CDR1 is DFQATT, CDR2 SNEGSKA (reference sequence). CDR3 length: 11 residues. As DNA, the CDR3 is TGCAGTGCTAGGACAGGGGACGAGCAGTACTTC. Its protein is CSARTGDEQYF.

Here the CDR3 reads CASSLDRGAEAFF. Written as DNA, the CDR3 is TGTGCCAGCAGCTTAGATCGCGGCGCTGAAGCTTTCTTT. The gene calls are TRBV7-2 and TRBJ1-1; unclear D gene. Deletions cut 1 base from V and 6 bases from J, with 9 bases between. The CDR3 sequence is 13 residues long. The V gene's germline CDR1 is SGHTA and CDR2 FQGNSA.

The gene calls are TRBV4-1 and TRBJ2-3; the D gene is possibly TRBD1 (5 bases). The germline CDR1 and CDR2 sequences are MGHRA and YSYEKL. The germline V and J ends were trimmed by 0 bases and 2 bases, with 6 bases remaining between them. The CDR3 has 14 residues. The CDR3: CASSQDRDTDTQYF. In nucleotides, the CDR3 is TGCGCCAGCAGCCAAGACAGGGACACAGATACGCAGTATTTT.